Listed below are T cell receptor beta chains from one sample, sequenced in a study of Graves' ophthalmopathy and Graves' hyperthyroidism. TCRdb used MiXCR to reprocess the multiplex PCR reads, holding one entry per CDR3 protein. Among 350,000 to 450,000 distinct CDR3 sequences listed, roughly 20% were seen once. The sequencing input was peripheral blood. These TCRs come from a woman between 18 and 30 years old with stable Graves' hyperthyroidism. CDR3s include the opening cysteine and the closing phenylalanine or tryptophan. The D gene is left open where the match is weak. Size is stated for part of the rows, as once, few or many counts, or as a class when the clone is expanded.

abundance: many; v_gene: TRBV20-1; d_gene: TRBD1; len: 16; j_gene: TRBJ1-6; CDR3nt: TGCAGTGCTAGATCTCCACAGGGGGCGAAGAATTCACCCCTCCACTTT; CDR3aa: CSARSPQGAKNSPLHF
abundance: few; v_gene: TRBV30; d_gene: -; len: 14; j_gene: TRBJ2-2; CDR3nt: TGTGCCTGGAGTGTAAAGGGAAACACCGGGGAGCTGTTTTTT; CDR3aa: CAWSVKGNTGELFF
abundance: -; v_gene: TRBV18; d_gene: -; len: 16; j_gene: TRBJ2-6; CDR3nt: TGTGCCAGCTCACCCCCCGGTTGGAGGAGGGCCAACGTCCTGACTTTC; CDR3aa: CASSPPGWRRANVLTF
abundance: many; v_gene: TRBV2; d_gene: TRBD1; len: 14; j_gene: TRBJ1-5; CDR3nt: TGTGCCAGCAGTGAGACAGGGATGGGCCAGCCCCAGCATTTT; CDR3aa: CASSETGMGQPQHF
abundance: -; v_gene: TRBV11-1; d_gene: -; len: 14; j_gene: TRBJ1-1; CDR3nt: TGTGCCAGCAGCCTCTACGGAGAGGGAACTGAAGCTTTCTTT; CDR3aa: CASSLYGEGTEAFF
abundance: -; v_gene: TRBV10-3; d_gene: -; len: 13; j_gene: TRBJ1-2; CDR3nt: TGTGCCACAGGGTCTGAACAGGGAAGTGGCTACACCTTC; CDR3aa: CATGSEQGSGYTF
abundance: -; v_gene: TRBV27; d_gene: -; len: 15; j_gene: TRBJ1-6; CDR3nt: TGTGCCAGCAGTCCGCCCCCCGGGAACAATTCACCCCTCCACTTT; CDR3aa: CASSPPPGNNSPLHF
abundance: many; v_gene: TRBV28; d_gene: -; len: 14; j_gene: TRBJ2-7; CDR3nt: TGTGCCAGCACGGGTAGGGGCTACCCCTACGAGCAGTACTTC; CDR3aa: CASTGRGYPYEQYF
abundance: many; v_gene: TRBV6-5; d_gene: -; len: 16; j_gene: TRBJ2-7; CDR3nt: TGTGCCAGCAGTTACAGGCCCGGGGGCAGCTCCTACGAGCAGTACTTC; CDR3aa: CASSYRPGGSSYEQYF
abundance: few; v_gene: TRBV15; d_gene: -; len: 16; j_gene: TRBJ1-2; CDR3nt: TGTGCCACCAGCAGAGATGTCGAACGGCCCAACTATGGCTACACCTTC; CDR3aa: CATSRDVERPNYGYTF
abundance: -; v_gene: TRBV12-3/TRBV12-4; d_gene: -; len: 13; j_gene: TRBJ1-1; CDR3nt: TGTGCCAGCACTCCTCATAGTTTGGGGGATGCTTTCTTT; CDR3aa: CASTPHSLGDAFF
abundance: few; v_gene: TRBV25-1; d_gene: -; len: 15; j_gene: TRBJ2-5; CDR3nt: TGTGCCAGCAGTGAACCGCGGCAGGGAAAAGAGACCCAGTACTTC; CDR3aa: CASSEPRQGKETQYF
abundance: -; v_gene: TRBV12-3/TRBV12-4; d_gene: TRBD1; len: 16; j_gene: TRBJ1-1; CDR3nt: TGTGCCAGCAGTTCCTCGCCGGGACAGGGAGGGACTGAAGCTTTCTTT; CDR3aa: CASSSSPGQGGTEAFF
abundance: many; v_gene: TRBV28; d_gene: TRBD1; len: 17; j_gene: TRBJ1-5; CDR3nt: TGTGCCAGCAGTTTGGGGCAGGGGGCGCTGAGCAATCAGCCCCAGCATTTT; CDR3aa: CASSLGQGALSNQPQHF
abundance: -; v_gene: TRBV28; d_gene: -; len: 15; j_gene: TRBJ1-2; CDR3nt: TGTGCCAGCAGCAGAAATGGGGGGATACTAGATGGCTACACCTTC; CDR3aa: CASSRNGGILDGYTF
abundance: many; v_gene: TRBV13; d_gene: TRBD2; len: 15; j_gene: TRBJ2-7; CDR3nt: TGTGCCAGCAGCACGGGACTAGCGGGACATGGCGAGCAGTACTTC; CDR3aa: CASSTGLAGHGEQYF
abundance: many; v_gene: TRBV6-2/TRBV6-3; d_gene: -; len: 14; j_gene: TRBJ2-4; CDR3nt: TGTGCCAGCTGGGGGAGAGAGGCCAAAAACATTCAGTACTTC; CDR3aa: CASWGREAKNIQYF
abundance: few; v_gene: TRBV20-1; d_gene: -; len: 13; j_gene: TRBJ2-7; CDR3nt: TGCAGTGCTACCCGAGGGGGGGTTAGCGAGCAGTACTTC; CDR3aa: CSATRGGVSEQYF
abundance: -; v_gene: TRBV6-2/TRBV6-3; d_gene: -; len: 15; j_gene: TRBJ2-5; CDR3nt: TGTGCCAGCAGGGACCCTACTGGGGATCCGGAGACCCAGTACTTC; CDR3aa: CASRDPTGDPETQYF
abundance: -; v_gene: TRBV6-2/TRBV6-3; d_gene: -; len: 14; j_gene: TRBJ2-7; CDR3nt: TGTGCCAGCAGTTACTCCGACGACTCCTACGAGCAGTACTTC; CDR3aa: CASSYSDDSYEQYF
abundance: -; v_gene: TRBV4-1; d_gene: -; len: 16; j_gene: TRBJ2-7; CDR3nt: TGCGCCAGCAGCCAAGTTCTCGGACGGAACCTCGACGAGCAGTACTTC; CDR3aa: CASSQVLGRNLDEQYF
abundance: few; v_gene: TRBV7-9; d_gene: -; len: 15; j_gene: TRBJ2-2; CDR3nt: TGTGCCAGCAGCGGCGTTAGCGTAAACACCGGGGATCTGTTTTTT; CDR3aa: CASSGVSVNTGDLFF
abundance: -; v_gene: TRBV19; d_gene: -; len: 14; j_gene: TRBJ1-5; CDR3nt: TGTGCCAGTAGTAGCGGACGGGAGAATCAGCCCCAGCATTTT; CDR3aa: CASSSGRENQPQHF
abundance: -; v_gene: TRBV20-1; d_gene: TRBD1; len: 14; j_gene: TRBJ1-5; CDR3nt: TGCAGTGCCAAACAGGGGACTATGGATCAGCCCCAGCATTTT; CDR3aa: CSAKQGTMDQPQHF
abundance: many; v_gene: TRBV29-1; d_gene: -; len: 14; j_gene: TRBJ2-5; CDR3nt: TGCAGCGTTGCACCTTTCCCGTACCAAGAGACCCAGTACTTC; CDR3aa: CSVAPFPYQETQYF